The rows below give T cell receptor beta chains drawn from one sample of a study of cytomegalovirus exposure and HLA in healthy donors. Assay used: immunoSEQ multiplex PCR; TCRdb lists only in-frame clones, some missing. The sample yields fewer than 200,000 clones, 60% to 85% seen once. The material sequenced was PBMCs. The source of these receptors is a female donor in good health and CMV-seronegative. Each CDR3 is given with its conserved first and last residue. Each record gives: J gene, V gene, clone size, D gene, CDR3 DNA, CDR3 protein. D genes are given only for firm matches. Clone size is given for some rows only: seen once, a few or many times, or a class if the clone is expanded.

>TRBJ1-4|TRBV5-1|.|TRBD1
TGCGCCAGCAGCTTGGACAGGGGAAAGGCTAATGAAAAACTGTTTTTT
CASSLDRGKANEKLFF
>TRBJ2-7|TRBV9|once|.
TGTGCCAGCAGCGTAGATCTCGGGACAAGCTCCTACGAGCAGTACTTC
CASSVDLGTSSYEQYF
>TRBJ2-2|TRBV7-8|.|TRBD2
TGTGCCAGCAGCACTGGACTAGCGGGAACCACCGGGGAGCTGTTTTTT
CASSTGLAGTTGELFF
>TRBJ1-2|TRBV27|.|.
TGTGCCAGCAGCGTTGGGGGGAAGGGAGCTGGGGGCTACACCTTC
CASSVGGKGAGGYTF
>TRBJ2-1|TRBV7-3|.|TRBD2
TGTGCCAGCAGCCCCGGGAGGCGGGAGGTGCAGTTCTTC
CASSPGRREVQFF
>TRBJ2-7|TRBV10-1|.|.
TGCGCCAGCAGTGAGTTCTTTGCCCTAAGCTCCTACGAGCAGTACTTC
CASSEFFALSSYEQYF
>TRBJ1-2|TRBV7-9|.|.
TGTGCCAGCAGCTTAATGGCTTCGAACTATGGCTACACCTTC
CASSLMASNYGYTF
>TRBJ1-1|TRBV7-9|.|.
TGTGCCAGCAGCGAGGAGGGGACTAACACTGAAGCTTTCTTT
CASSEEGTNTEAFF
>TRBJ1-1|TRBV4-2|few|.
TGTGCCAGCAGCCAGGTAGGAGGGGAGAGTTCAGGCACTGAAGCTTTCTTT
CASSQVGGESSGTEAFF
>TRBJ1-1|TRBV11-2|.|TRBD1
TGTGCCAGCAGCCTAGGACAGGGATTAAAGACTGAAGCTTTCTTT
CASSLGQGLKTEAFF
>TRBJ2-7|TRBV10-3|few|TRBD1
TGTGCCATCAGGGGGCGGACAGGGAGCTCCTACGAGCAGTACTTC
CAIRGRTGSSYEQYF
>TRBJ1-6|TRBV11-2|.|.
TGTGCCAGCAGCCCCCGGACGGAGGATCCTAATTCACCCCTCCACTTT
CASSPRTEDPNSPLHF
>TRBJ1-4|TRBV28|.|TRBD1
TGTGCCAGCAGCGGGACAGGGGGTGAAAAACTGTTTTTT
CASSGTGGEKLFF
>TRBJ1-1|TRBV11-1|once|TRBD1
TGTGCCAGCAGCGTGACAGGGGCGGGGACTGAAGCTTTCTTT
CASSVTGAGTEAFF
>TRBJ2-5|TRBV6-1|few|TRBD2
TGTGCCAGCAAATCGCAACTAGCGGTTCGGGAGACCCAGTACTTC
CASKSQLAVRETQYF
>TRBJ2-3|TRBV5-4|once|.
TGTGCCAGCAGCCCGAGAGTCTTAAGGGGAGATACGCAGTATTTT
CASSPRVLRGDTQYF
>TRBJ1-3|TRBV7-2|.|.
TGTGCCAGCAGCCCTAACCAGGGGGGAAACACCATATATTTT
CASSPNQGGNTIYF
>TRBJ2-7|TRBV11-2|once|.
TGTGCCAGCAGCTTACCACTAACCTACGAGCAGTACTTC
CASSLPLTYEQYF
>TRBJ1-2|TRBV7-2|.|TRBD1
TGTGCCAGCAGCCAAGCAGCCCGACAGGGAGGTGACTATGGCTACACCTTC
CASSQAARQGGDYGYTF
>TRBJ2-2|TRBV9|.|TRBD1
TGTGCCAGCAGCCCCGGGACAGGTGGGACTACCGGGGAGCTGTTTTTT
CASSPGTGGTTGELFF
>TRBJ2-7|TRBV29-1|few|TRBD1
TGCAGCGTACAGGGGGGTGGGCGGCAGGCCTACGAGCAGTACTTC
CSVQGGGRQAYEQYF
>TRBJ1-4|TRBV5-1|.|TRBD1
TGCGCCAGCAGCCCAACAGGGGAATGGGGTGAAAAACTGTTTTTT
CASSPTGEWGEKLFF
>TRBJ1-2|TRBV4-3|once|TRBD1
TGCGCCAGCAGCCAAGGACAGGGGGCTTCTGGCTACACCTTC
CASSQGQGASGYTF
>TRBJ1-1|TRBV6-5|.|.
TGTGCCAGCAGTTCAAGGGGAAAAAACACTGAAGCTTTCTTT
CASSSRGKNTEAFF
>TRBJ2-5|TRBV9|.|TRBD2
TGTGCCAGCAGCGTAGCCTTCCAGGGAGGGGAAGAGACCCAGTACTTC
CASSVAFQGGEETQYF
>TRBJ2-3|TRBV20-1|.|.
TGCAGTGAGGAGGTAGGGGATACGCAGTATTTT
CSEEVGDTQYF
>TRBJ1-2|TRBV2|.|TRBD1
TGTGCCAGCCGACAGGGCCTGACATCCCGAAACTATGGCTACACCTTC
CASRQGLTSRNYGYTF
>TRBJ2-7|TRBV28|.|TRBD2
TGTGCCAGCAGTTTAAGCGGCGGGAGGATGAGCGAGCAGTACTTC
CASSLSGGRMSEQYF
>TRBJ1-1|TRBV4-3|.|.
TGCGCCAGCAGCCAACAGGGTACGAACACTGAAGCTTTCTTT
CASSQQGTNTEAFF
>TRBJ1-2|TRBV2|.|TRBD1
TGTGCCAGCAGCGGACAGGACCGGGGCTACACCTTC
CASSGQDRGYTF
>TRBJ1-5|TRBV28|.|TRBD1
TGTGCCAGCATCCAACAGGGGGCTCAGCCCCAGCATTTT
CASIQQGAQPQHF
>TRBJ2-3|TRBV7-2|.|TRBD2
TGTGCCAGCAGCCTAACCGCGGGGGGGGAGACGCAGTATTTT
CASSLTAGGETQYF
>TRBJ1-6|TRBV7-9|.|TRBD1
TGTGCCAGCAGTCGCGGGACAGCTGCTAATTCACCCCTCCACTTT
CASSRGTAANSPLHF
>TRBJ1-5|TRBV5-8|.|TRBD1
TGTGCCAGCGCTCGGACAGGGCAAAGGCCCCAGCATTTT
CASARTGQRPQHF
>TRBJ1-4|TRBV11-2|.|TRBD1
TGTGCCAGCAGCTTTTCCCGGACAGGAGGTTACGAAAAACTGTTTTTT
CASSFSRTGGYEKLFF
>TRBJ2-5|TRBV19|once|.
TGTGCCAGTAGTACAGCGAGGAGGGGAACCCAAGAGACCCAGTACTTC
CASSTARRGTQETQYF
>TRBJ1-1|TRBV5-4|.|.
TGTGCCAGCAGCTTAACACAGAACACTGAAGCTTTCTTT
CASSLTQNTEAFF
>TRBJ2-6|TRBV7-2|.|.
TGTGCCAGCAGCTCCCCCCCAGGGTTTGGGGCCAACGTCCTGACTTTC
CASSSPPGFGANVLTF
>TRBJ2-3|TRBV11-3|.|TRBD1
TGTGCCAGCAGCTTCGGGACAGGCACAGATACGCAGTATTTT
CASSFGTGTDTQYF
>TRBJ1-5|TRBV6-6|.|.
TGTGCCAGCAGTTCCGGGGGTGGAGGGGCTTATCAGCCCCAGCATTTT
CASSSGGGGAYQPQHF
>TRBJ2-1|TRBV2|.|TRBD2
TGTGCCAGCAGTCTTCCGGGACTAGTCAACAATGAGCAGTTCTTC
CASSLPGLVNNEQFF
>TRBJ2-7|TRBV2|few|.
TGTGCCAGCAAGAGGGACACGGTGCGTGCCTACGAGCAGTACTTC
CASKRDTVRAYEQYF
>TRBJ2-3|TRBV7-8|.|TRBD2
TGTGCCAGCAGCTCACTAGCGGACACAGATACGCAGTATTTT
CASSSLADTDTQYF
>TRBJ2-7|TRBV27|.|.
TGTGCCAGTGGGACTCCGAGCTCCTACGAGCAGTACTTC
CASGTPSSYEQYF
>TRBJ2-1|TRBV11-2|.|TRBD2
TGTGCCAGCAGCAAGCGGAGGGATAGCGGGAGGGGGGGCGGGCAGTTCTTC
CASSKRRDSGRGGGQFF
>TRBJ2-5|TRBV2|.|TRBD2
TGTGCCAGCCAGCGGGGCCAAGAGACCCAGTACTTC
CASQRGQETQYF